This T cell receptor beta chain was identified in a study of T cells in Graves' hyperthyroidism and ophthalmopathy. Study-wide context: Peripheral blood was drawn at first diagnosis, prior to all treatment.

This clonotype was observed at least ten times. The target antigen is unknown. Overall study findings and caveats: Within blood appeared most thyroid clonotypes that had expanded above 0.001.

The germline gives CDR1 SGHAT, CDR2 FQNNGV. The CDR3 covers 15 residues. Trimming took off 1 base at V and 3 bases at J, with 13 bases between the two ends. Amplification yielded TCR beta CDR3 regions, with RNA transcripts as the source. Using the HTBI primer set, a first-round RT-PCR was run on the TCR CDR3. TCRdb passed the multiplex PCR reads through MiXCR, listing each CDR3 protein once. The table has over 500,000 distinct CDR3 sequences, roughly a sixth seen once. What was sequenced was blood. The receptor's source is a woman between 25 and 40 years old with Graves' ophthalmopathy. The J gene is TRBJ2-7, the V gene TRBV11-2, with D possibly TRBD2 on 7 matching bases. The CDR3 spells CASSLVGGGFYEQYF. As DNA, the CDR3 is TGTGCCAGCAGCTTAGTTGGCGGGGGCTTCTACGAGCAGTACTTC.